This TCR beta chain was recorded in a study of T cell repertoires in cytomegalovirus infection. As for the study in general: Through public TCR beta signatures, both CMV infection and matching HLA type were indicated. Study-wide results and limits: CMV-specific TCR beta clonotypes restricted by HLA-C dominated the ex vivo response.

TCRdb re-called the reads through MiXCR, storing one row per CDR3 protein. The data show more than 400,000 distinct CDR3 sequences, with 26% seen just once and around 14% held by the top ten. Details on this clonotype: No antigen is known for it.

The trim removed 7 bases at V and 9 bases at J, leaving 14 bases unmatched. The germline V gene has CDR1 MNHEY and CDR2 SVGAGI. The CDR3 extends over 15 amino acids. The source material was PBMCs. The chain has TRBV6-5 and TRBJ2-1, with 8 positions matching TRBD1. The source is a human donor in good health (CMV status not recorded). Some clones in this sample may be carry-over from other donors' samples. The CDR3 loop reads CASTEMAGGLSEQFF. In nucleotides, the CDR3 is TGTGCCAGCACCGAGATGGCAGGGGGCTTGAGTGAGCAGTTCTTC.